The sequence of this T cell receptor beta chain was determined in a study of CD8 T cells in Susac syndrome (dated by TCRdb to between 2017 and 2020). Notes on the research overall: Whether CD8+ T cell activation and differentiation in Susac syndrome was antigen driven was tested using repertoire sequencing. Overall study results and their limits: The study acknowledged that relatively few individuals were included in the TCR sequencing and HLA analysis.

Peripheral blood CD8+ and CD4+ T cells from healthy donors, Susac syndrome patients and multiple sclerosis patients were profiled using high-throughput TCR beta sequencing. The healthy donors served as controls matched for age and sex. Bulk CD8+ and CD4+ T cells were purified by magnetic negative isolation, while CD8+ TEMRA cells were enriched using FACS. Blood was drawn into EDTA tubes, processed within 24 hours, and PBMCs were isolated by density gradient centrifugation. PBMCs intended for TCR sequencing were cryopreserved in liquid nitrogen and thawed later in a water bath at 37 degrees C. The sorted or isolated CD4+, CD8+ and CD8+ TEMRA cells reached a purity of at least 90%. Points on this clonotype: Its target antigen remains unknown. Germline is not matched at one junction end, which may reflect a read error.

RNA was extracted using the RNeasy kit, and roughly 0.45 to 1 microgram was reverse transcribed with random hexamers. The immunoSEQ multiplex PCR assay, covering 54 Vbeta and 13 Jbeta segments, was used to amplify TCR beta CDR3 regions. Bias from PCR amplification was corrected by using a synthetic template baseline for primer optimization and for computational correction. As for the authors' bioinformatics: Only productive sequences were kept, with reads annotated to V, D and J genes according to IMGT and analyzed in immunoSEQ Analyzer. Clonality was calculated as one minus the Shannon entropy normalized by log2 of the number of productive unique sequences. For each patient and control, public and private clones were evaluated among the 100 most prevalent clones. A clone was defined as Susac-specific if it was absent from the healthy and MS cohorts, from some 1,100 published viral clones and from other ImmuneACCESS disease sequences. TCRdb redid the processing of the public reads, applying fastp at Q25 and MiXCR, and retained in-frame beta chains. Each CDR3 protein gets just one entry, which takes the most common genes and DNA from the rows behind it. V and J calls and clone size were set by TCRdb, not the authors. This sample gives roughly 120,000 distinct CDR3 sequences in total; over 85% of them show up just once. The ten largest clones take up more than 0.075% of the sample.

Via the germline V gene (reference sequence), CDR1 is DFQATT and CDR2 SNEGSKA. The CDR3 runs 15 amino acids, cysteine and phenylalanine included. Only the CDR3 part of the read is kept: 45 bases, read in frame from the first base. The chain is made from TRBV20-1 and TRBJ2-2; 13 bases in the middle match TRBD2. The sequence derives from a human donor in good health. Sequencing input: CD4+ T cells from PBMCs. CDR3 loop: CSAPGTSGNPGELFF. In nucleotide form, the sequence is TGCAGTGCCCCAGGGACTAGCGGGAACCCCGGGGAGCTGTTTTTT.